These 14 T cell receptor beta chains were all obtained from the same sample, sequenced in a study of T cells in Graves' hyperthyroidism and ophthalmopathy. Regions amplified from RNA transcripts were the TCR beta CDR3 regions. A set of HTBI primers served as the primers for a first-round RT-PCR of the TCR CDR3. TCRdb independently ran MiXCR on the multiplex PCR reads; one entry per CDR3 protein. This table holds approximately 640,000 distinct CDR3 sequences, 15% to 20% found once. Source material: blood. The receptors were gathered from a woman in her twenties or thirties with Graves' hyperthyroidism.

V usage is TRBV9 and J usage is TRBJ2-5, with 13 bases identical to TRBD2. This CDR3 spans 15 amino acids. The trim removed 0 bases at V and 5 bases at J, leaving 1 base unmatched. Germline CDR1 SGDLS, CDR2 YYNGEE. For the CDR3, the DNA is TGTGCCAGCAGCGTAGGGACTAGCGGGAGTGAGACCCAGTACTTC. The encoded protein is CASSVGTSGSETQYF.

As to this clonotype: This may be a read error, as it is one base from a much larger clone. The CDR3 protein is CASYGRGRAFF. The CDR3 DNA sequence: TGTGCCTCGTATGGCAGGGGTAGAGCTTTCTTT. This chain links TRBV30 with TRBJ1-1, with TRBD1 as a possible D gene (6 bases). Germline assignment: CDR1 GTSNPN and CDR2 SVGIG (reference sequence). V shed 7 bases and J shed 10 bases, with 16 bases lying between them. The length of the CDR3 is 11 residues.

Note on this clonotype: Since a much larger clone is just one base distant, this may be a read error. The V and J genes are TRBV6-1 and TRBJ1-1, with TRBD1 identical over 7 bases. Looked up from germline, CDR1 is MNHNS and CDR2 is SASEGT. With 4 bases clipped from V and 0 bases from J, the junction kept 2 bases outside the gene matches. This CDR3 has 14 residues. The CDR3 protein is CASSAQGMNTEAFF. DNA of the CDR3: TGTGCCAGCAGTGCACAGGGGATGAACACTGAAGCTTTCTTT.

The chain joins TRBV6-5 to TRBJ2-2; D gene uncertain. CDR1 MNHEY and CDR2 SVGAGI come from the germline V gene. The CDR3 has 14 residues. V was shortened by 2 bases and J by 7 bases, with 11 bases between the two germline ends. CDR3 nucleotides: TGTGCCAGCAGTTACCTCCAAGTCCGCGGGGAGCTGTTTTTT. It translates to CASSYLQVRGELFF.

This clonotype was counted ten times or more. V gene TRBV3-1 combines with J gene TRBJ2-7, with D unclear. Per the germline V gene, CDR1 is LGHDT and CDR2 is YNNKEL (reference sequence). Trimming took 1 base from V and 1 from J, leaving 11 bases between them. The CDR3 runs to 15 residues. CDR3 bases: TGTGCCAGCAGCCAAGGCATAAGGGTATCCTACGAGCAGTACTTC. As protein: CASSQGIRVSYEQYF.

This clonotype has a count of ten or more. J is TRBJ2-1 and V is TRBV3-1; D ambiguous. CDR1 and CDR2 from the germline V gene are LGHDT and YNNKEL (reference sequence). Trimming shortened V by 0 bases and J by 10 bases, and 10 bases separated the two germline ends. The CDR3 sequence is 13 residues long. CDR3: CASSQDSSSEQFF. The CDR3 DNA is TGTGCCAGCAGCCAAGATAGTAGCTCGGAGCAGTTCTTC.

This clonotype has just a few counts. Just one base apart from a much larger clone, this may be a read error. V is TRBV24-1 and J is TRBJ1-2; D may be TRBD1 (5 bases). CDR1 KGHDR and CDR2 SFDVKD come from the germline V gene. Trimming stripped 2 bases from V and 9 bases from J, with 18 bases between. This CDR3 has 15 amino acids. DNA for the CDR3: TGTGCCACCAGTGATTCTTTGGACACCGAGTTCAGCTACACCTTC. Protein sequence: CATSDSLDTEFSYTF.

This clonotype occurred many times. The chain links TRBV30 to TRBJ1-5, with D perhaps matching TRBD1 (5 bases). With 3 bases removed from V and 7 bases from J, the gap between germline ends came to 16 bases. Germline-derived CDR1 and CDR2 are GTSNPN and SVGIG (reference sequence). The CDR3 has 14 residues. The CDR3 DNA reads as TGTGCCTGGAGACCCCAGGGAGGGGACCAGCCCCAGCATTTT. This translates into CAWRPQGGDQPQHF. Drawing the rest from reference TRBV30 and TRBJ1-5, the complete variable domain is SQTIHQWPATLVQPVGSPLSLECTVEGTSNPNLYWYRQAAGRGLQLLFYSVGIGQISSEVPQNLSASRPQDRQFILSSKKLLLSDSGFYLCAWRPQGGDQPQHFGDGTRLSIL.

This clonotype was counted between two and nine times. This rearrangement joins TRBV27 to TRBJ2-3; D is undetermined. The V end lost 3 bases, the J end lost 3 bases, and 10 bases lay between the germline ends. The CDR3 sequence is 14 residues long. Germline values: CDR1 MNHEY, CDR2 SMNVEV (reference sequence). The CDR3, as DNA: TGTGCCAGCAGTTTGGGATGGGGTACAGATACGCAGTATTTT. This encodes CASSLGWGTDTQYF.

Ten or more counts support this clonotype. CDR3 DNA: TGCGCCAGCAGCTCGGAACAGGGATCCTACGAGCAGTACTTC. It encodes CASSSEQGSYEQYF. The chain employs TRBV5-1 and TRBJ2-7; weak D call: TRBD1 (6 bases). V shed 3 bases and J shed 1 base, with 11 bases lying between them. CDR3 length equals 14 residues. Per the germline V gene, CDR1 is SGHRS and CDR2 is YFSETQ.

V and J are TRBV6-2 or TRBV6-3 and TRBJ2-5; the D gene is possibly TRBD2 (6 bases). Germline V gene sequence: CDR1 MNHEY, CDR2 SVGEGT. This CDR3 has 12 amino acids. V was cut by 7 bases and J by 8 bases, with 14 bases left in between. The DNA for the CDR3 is TGTGCCAGCATGCCCCTCGGGGGAACCCAGTACTTC. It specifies CASMPLGGTQYF.

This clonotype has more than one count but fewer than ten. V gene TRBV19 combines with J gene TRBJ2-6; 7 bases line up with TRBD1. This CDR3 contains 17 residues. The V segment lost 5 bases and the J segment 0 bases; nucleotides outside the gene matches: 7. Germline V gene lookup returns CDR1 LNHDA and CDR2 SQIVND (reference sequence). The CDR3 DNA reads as TGTGCCAGTAGTCCCAGGACAGGCTTCTCTGGGGCCAACGTCCTGACTTTC. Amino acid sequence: CASSPRTGFSGANVLTF.

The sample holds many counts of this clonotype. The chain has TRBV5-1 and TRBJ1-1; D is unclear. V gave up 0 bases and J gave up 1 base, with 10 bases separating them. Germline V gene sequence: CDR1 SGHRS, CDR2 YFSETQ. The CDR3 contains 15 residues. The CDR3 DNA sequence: TGCGCCAGCAGCTTGGGACCAGGACCGAACACTGAAGCTTTCTTT. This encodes CASSLGPGPNTEAFF.

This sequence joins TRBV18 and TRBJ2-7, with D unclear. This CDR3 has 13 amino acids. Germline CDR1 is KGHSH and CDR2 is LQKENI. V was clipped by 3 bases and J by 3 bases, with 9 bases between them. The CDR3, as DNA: TGTGCCAGCTCACCGGCCCTGGACTACGAGCAGTACTTC. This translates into CASSPALDYEQYF.